The source of this T cell receptor (beta chain) is a study of control samples from healthy donors and cancer patients. Sequencing used immunoSEQ multiplex PCR; TCRdb keeps in-frame clones, though not all of them. Found here are about 44,000 clones, 80% to 90% of them singletons; the top ten hold roughly a tenth. This CDR3 spans 16 amino acids. Germline V gene data show CDR1 as SGHRS and CDR2 as YFSETQ. V was clipped by 3 bases and J by 9 bases; unmatched bases: 9. The sequencing sample was made of PBMCs. The sequence derives from a woman aged 55-69 years with lung cancer. This chain joins TRBV5-1 and TRBJ2-1; 13 nucleotides agree with TRBD2. Here the CDR3 reads CASSSHTSGRGGEQFF. The CDR3 coding sequence is TGCGCCAGCAGCTCCCATACTAGCGGGAGGGGTGGTGAGCAGTTCTTC.